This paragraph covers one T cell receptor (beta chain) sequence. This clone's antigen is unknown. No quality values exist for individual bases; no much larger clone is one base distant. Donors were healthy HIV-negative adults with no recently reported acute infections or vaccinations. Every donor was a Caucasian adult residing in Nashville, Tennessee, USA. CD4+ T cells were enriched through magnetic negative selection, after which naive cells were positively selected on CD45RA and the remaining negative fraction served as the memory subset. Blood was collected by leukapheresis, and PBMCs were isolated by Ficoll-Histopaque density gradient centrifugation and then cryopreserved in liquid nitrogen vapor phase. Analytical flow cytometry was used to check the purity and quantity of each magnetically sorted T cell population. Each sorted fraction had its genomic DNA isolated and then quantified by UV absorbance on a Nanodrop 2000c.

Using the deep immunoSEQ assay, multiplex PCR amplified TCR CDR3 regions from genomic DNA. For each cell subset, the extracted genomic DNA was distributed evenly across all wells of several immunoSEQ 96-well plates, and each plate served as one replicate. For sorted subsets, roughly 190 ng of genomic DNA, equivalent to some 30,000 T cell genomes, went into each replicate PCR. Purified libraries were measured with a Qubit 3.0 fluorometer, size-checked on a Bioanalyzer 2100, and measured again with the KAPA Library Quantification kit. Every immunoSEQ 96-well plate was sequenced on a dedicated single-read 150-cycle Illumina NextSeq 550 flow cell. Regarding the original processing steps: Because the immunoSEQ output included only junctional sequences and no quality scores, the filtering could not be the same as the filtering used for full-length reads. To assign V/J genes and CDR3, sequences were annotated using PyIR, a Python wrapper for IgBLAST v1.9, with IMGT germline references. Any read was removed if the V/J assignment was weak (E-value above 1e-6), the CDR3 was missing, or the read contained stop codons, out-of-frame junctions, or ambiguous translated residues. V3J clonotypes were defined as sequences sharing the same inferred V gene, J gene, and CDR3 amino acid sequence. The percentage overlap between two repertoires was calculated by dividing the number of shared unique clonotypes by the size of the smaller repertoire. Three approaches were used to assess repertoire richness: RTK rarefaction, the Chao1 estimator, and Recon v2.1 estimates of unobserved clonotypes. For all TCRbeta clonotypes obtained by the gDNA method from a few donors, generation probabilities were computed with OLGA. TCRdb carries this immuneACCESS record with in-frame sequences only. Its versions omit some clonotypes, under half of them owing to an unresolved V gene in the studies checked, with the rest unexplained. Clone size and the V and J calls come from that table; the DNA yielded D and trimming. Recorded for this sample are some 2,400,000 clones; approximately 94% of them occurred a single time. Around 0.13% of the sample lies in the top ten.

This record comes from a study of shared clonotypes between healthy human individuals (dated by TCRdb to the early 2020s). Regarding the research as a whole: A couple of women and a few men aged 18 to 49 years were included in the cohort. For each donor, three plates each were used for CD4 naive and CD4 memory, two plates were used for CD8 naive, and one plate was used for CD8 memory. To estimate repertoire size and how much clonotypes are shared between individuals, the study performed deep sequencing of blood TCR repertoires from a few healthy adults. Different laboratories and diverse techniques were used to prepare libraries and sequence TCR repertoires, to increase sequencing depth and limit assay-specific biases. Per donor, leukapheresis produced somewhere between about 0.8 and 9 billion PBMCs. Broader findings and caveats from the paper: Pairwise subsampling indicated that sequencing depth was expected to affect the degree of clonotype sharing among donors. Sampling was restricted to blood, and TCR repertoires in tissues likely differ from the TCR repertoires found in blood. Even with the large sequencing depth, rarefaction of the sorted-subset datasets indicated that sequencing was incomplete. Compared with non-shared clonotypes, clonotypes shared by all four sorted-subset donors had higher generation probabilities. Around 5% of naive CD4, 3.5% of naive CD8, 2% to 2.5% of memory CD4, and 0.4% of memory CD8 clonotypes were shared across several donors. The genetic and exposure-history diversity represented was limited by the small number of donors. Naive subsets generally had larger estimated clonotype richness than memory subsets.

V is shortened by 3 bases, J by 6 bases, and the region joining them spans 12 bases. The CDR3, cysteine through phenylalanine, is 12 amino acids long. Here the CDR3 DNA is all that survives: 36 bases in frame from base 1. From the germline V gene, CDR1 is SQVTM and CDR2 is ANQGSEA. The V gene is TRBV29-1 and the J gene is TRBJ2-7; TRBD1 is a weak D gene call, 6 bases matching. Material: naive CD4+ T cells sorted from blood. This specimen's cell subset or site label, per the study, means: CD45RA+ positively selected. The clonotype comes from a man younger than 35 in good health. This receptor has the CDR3 CSVDTGNGEQYF. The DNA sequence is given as TGCAGCGTTGATACAGGGAATGGCGAGCAGTACTTC.